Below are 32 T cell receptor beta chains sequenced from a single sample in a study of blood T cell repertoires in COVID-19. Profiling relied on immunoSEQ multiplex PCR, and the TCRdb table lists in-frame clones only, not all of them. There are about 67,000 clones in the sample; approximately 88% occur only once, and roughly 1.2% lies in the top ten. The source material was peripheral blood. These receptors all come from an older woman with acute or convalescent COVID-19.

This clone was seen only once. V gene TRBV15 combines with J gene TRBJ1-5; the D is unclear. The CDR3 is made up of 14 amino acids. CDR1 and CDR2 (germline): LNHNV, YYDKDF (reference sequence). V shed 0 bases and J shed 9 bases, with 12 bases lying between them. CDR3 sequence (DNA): TGTGCCACCAGCAGAGATACTGGGGAGAGGCCCCAGCATTTT. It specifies CATSRDTGERPQHF. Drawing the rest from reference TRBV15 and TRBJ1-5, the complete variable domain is DAMVIQNPRYQVTQFGKPVTLSCSQTLNHNVMYWYQQKSSQAPKLLFHYYDKDFNNEADTPDNFQSRRPNTSFCFLDIRSPGLGDTAMYLCATSRDTGERPQHFGDGTRLSIL.

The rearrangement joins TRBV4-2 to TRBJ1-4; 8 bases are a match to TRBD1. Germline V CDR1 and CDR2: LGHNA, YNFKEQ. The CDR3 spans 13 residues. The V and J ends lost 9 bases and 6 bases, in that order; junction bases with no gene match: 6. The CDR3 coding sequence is TGTGCCAGTATTGGACAGGGCCATGAAAAACTGTTTTTT. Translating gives CASIGQGHEKLFF.

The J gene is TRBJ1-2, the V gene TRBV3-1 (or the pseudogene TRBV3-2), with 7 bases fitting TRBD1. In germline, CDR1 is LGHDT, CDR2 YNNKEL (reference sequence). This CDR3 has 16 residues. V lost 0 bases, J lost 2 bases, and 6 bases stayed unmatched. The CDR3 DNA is TGTGCCAGCAGCCAAGAAGGGGGCTCGGCGAACTATGGCTACACCTTC. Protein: CASSQEGGSANYGYTF.

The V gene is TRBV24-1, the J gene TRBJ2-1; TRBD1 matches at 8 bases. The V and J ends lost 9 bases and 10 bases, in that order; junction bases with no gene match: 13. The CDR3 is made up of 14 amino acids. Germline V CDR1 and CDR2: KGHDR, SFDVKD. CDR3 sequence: CATGGAGGPWEQFF. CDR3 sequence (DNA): TGTGCCACCGGCGGGGCAGGGGGCCCATGGGAGCAGTTCTTC.

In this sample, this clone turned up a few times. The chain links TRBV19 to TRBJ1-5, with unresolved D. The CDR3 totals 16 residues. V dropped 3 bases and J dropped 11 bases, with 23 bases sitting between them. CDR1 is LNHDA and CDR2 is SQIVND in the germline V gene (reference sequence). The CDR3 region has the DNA TGTGCCAGTAGTATTACCGGCGGTCAGTCCTCCTGGGCCCAGCATTTT. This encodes CASSITGGQSSWAQHF.

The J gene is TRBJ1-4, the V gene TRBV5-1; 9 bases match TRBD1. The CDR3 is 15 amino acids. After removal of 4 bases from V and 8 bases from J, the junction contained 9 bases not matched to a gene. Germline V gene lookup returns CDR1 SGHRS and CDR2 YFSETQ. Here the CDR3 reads CASSRQQGAREKLFF. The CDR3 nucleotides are TGCGCCAGCAGCAGGCAACAGGGGGCTCGGGAAAAACTGTTTTTT. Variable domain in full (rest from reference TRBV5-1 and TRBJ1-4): KAGVTQTPRYLIKTRGQQVTLSCSPISGHRSVSWYQQTPGQGLQFLFEYFSETQRNKGNFPGRFSGRQFSNSRSEMNVSTLELGDSALYLCASSRQQGAREKLFFGSGTQLSVL.

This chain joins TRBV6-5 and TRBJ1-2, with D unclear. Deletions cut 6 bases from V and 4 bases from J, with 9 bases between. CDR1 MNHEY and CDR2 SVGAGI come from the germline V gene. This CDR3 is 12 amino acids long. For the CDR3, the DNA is TGTGCCAGCAGCGATAACGGCTATGGCTACACCTTC. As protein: CASSDNGYGYTF.

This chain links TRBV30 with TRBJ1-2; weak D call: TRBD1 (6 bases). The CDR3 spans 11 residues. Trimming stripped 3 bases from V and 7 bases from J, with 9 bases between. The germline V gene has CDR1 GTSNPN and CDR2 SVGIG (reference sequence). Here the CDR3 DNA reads TGTGCCTGGAGCTACAGGGCTGGCTACACCTTC. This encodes CAWSYRAGYTF.

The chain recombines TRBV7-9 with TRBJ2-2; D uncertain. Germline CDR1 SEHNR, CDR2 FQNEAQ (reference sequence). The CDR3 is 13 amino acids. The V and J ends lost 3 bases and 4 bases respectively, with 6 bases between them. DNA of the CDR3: TGTGCCAGCAGCTTCCTGAGCACCGGGGAGCTGTTTTTT. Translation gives CASSFLSTGELFF.

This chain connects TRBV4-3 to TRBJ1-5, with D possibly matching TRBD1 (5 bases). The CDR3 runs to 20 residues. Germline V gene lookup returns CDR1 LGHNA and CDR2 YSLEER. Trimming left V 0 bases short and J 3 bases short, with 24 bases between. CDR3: CASSQDRLGRDWGYNQPQHF. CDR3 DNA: TGCGCCAGCAGCCAAGATCGTTTAGGCAGGGACTGGGGGTACAATCAGCCCCAGCATTTT.

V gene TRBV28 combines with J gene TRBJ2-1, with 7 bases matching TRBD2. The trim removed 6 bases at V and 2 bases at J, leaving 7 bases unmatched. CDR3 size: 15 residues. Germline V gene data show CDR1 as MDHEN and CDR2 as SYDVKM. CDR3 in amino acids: CASSRTRATYNEQFF. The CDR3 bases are TGTGCCAGCAGCCGGACTAGGGCCACCTACAATGAGCAGTTCTTC.

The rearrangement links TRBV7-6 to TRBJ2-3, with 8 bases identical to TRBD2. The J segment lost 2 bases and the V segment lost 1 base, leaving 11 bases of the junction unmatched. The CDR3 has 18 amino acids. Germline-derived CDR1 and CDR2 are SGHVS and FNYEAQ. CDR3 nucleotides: TGTGCCAGCAGCTTAGGCTCTGGTAGCGGGGCATACACAGATACGCAGTATTTT. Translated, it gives CASSLGSGSGAYTDTQYF.

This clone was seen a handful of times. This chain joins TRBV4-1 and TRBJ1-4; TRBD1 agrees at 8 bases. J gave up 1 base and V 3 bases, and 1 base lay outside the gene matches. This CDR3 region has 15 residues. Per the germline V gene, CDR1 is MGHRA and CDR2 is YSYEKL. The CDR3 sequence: CASSHGQGTNEKLFF. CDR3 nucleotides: TGCGCCAGCAGCCATGGACAGGGAACTAATGAAAAACTGTTTTTT.

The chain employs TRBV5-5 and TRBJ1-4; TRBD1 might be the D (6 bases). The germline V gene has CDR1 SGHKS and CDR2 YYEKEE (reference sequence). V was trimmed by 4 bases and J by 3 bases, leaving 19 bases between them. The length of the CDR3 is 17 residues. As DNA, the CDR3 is TGTGCCAGCAGCCATAACCCGGGGGCGGGAGCTAATGAAAAACTGTTTTTT. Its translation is CASSHNPGAGANEKLFF.

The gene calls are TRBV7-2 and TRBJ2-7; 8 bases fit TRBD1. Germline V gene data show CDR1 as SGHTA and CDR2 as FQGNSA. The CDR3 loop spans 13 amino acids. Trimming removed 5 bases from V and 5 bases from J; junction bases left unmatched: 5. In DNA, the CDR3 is TGTGCCAGCAGCAGAAAGACAGGGGACGAGCAGTACGTC. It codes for CASSRKTGDEQYV.

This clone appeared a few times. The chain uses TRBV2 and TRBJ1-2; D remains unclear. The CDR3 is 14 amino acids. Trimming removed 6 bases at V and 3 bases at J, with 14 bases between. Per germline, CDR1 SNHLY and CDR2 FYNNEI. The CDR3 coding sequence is TGTGCCAGCAGGGAAAGGAGTACCCACTATGGCTACACCTTC. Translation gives CASRERSTHYGYTF. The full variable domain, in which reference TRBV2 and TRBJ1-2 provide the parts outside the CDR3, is EPEVTQTPSHQVTQMGQEVILRCVPISNHLYFYWYRQILGQKVEFLVSFYNNEISEKSEIFDDQFSVERPDGSNFTLKIRSTKLEDSAMYFCASRERSTHYGYTFGSGTRLTVV.

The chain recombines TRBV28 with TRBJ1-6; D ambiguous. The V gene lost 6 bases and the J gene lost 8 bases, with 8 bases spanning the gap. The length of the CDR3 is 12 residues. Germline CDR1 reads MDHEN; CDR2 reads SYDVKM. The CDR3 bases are TGTGCCAGCAGGGAGGGTGATTCACCCCTCCACTTT. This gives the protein CASREGDSPLHF.

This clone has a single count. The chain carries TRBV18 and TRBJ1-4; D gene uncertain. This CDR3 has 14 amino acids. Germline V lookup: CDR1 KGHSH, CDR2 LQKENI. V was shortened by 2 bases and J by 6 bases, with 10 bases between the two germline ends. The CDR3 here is CASSPYTQDEKLFF. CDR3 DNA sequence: TGTGCCAGCTCACCATATACGCAGGATGAAAAACTGTTTTTT.

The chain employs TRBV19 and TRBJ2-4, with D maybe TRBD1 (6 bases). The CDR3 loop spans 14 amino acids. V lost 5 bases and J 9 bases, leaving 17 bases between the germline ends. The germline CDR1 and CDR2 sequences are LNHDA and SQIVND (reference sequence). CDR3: CASSVTGTRGIQYF. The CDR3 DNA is TGTGCCAGTAGTGTTACAGGGACACGGGGCATTCAGTACTTC.

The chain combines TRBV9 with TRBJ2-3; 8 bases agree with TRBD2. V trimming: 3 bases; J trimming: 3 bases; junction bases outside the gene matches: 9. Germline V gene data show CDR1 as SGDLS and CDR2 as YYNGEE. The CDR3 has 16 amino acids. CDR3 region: CASSAHLAGLTDTQYF. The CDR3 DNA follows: TGTGCCAGCAGCGCCCATTTAGCGGGACTGACAGATACGCAGTATTTT.

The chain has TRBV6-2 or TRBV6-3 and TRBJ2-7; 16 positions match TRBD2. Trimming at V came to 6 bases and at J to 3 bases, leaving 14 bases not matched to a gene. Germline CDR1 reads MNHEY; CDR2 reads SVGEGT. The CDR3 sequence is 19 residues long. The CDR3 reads CASSGTGLAGGPNGYEQYV. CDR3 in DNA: TGTGCCAGCAGCGGCACGGGACTAGCGGGAGGGCCGAATGGCTACGAGCAGTACGTC.

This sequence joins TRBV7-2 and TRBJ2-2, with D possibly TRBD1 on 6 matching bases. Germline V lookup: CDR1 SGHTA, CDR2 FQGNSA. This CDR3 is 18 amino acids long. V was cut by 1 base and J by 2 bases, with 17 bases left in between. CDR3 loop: CASSLVIAGASNTGELFF. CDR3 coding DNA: TGTGCCAGCAGCTTAGTTATCGCAGGGGCTAGCAACACCGGGGAGCTGTTTTTT.

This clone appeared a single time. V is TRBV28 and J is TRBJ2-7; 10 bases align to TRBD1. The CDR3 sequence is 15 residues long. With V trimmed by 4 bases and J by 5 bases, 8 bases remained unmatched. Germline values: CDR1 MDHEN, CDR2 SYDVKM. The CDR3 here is CASSSPGQGSNEQYV. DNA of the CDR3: TGTGCCAGCAGTTCACCGGGACAGGGGTCGAACGAGCAGTACGTC.

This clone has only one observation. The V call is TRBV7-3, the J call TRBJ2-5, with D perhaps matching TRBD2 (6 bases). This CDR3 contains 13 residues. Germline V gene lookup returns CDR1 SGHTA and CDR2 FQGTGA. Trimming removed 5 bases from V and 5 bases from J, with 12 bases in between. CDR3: CASSRDSTETQYF. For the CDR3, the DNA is TGTGCCAGCAGCCGGGACTCGACGGAGACCCAGTACTTC.

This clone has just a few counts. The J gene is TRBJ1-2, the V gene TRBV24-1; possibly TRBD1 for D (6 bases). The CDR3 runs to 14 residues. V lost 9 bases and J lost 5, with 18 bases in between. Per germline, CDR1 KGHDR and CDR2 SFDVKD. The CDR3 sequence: CATGEGGDRYGYTF. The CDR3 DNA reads TGTGCCACCGGGGAGGGGGGGGATCGATATGGCTACACCTTC.

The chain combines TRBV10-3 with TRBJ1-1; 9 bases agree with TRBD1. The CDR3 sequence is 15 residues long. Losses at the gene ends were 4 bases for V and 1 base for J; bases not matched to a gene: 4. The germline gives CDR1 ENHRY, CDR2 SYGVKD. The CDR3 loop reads CAISGPDRGNTEAFF. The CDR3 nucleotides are TGTGCCATCAGTGGGCCGGACAGGGGGAACACTGAAGCTTTCTTT.

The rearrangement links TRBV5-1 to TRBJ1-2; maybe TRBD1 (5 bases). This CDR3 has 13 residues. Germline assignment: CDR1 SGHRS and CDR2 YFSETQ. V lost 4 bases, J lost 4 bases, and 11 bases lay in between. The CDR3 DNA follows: TGCGCCAGCAGCGAAGACAGCGCCTATGGCTACACCTTC. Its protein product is CASSEDSAYGYTF.

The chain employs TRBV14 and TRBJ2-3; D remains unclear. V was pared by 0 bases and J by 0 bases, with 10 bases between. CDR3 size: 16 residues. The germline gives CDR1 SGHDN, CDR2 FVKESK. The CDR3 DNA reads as TGTGCCAGCAGCCAAGAACTGACTGAAAGCACAGATACGCAGTATTTT. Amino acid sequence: CASSQELTESTDTQYF.

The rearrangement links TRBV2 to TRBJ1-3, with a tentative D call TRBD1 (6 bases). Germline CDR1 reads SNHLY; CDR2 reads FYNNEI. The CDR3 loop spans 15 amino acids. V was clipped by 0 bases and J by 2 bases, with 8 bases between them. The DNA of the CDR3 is TGTGCCAGCAGTGAAGCTAGGACAGCTGGAAACACCATATATTTT. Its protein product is CASSEARTAGNTIYF.

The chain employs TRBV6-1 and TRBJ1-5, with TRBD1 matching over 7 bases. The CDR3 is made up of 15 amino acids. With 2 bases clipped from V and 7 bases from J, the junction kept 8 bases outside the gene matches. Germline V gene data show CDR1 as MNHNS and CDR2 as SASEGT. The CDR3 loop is CASSESLNRGQPQHF. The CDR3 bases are TGTGCCAGCAGTGAATCTTTAAACAGGGGACAGCCCCAGCATTTT.

The CDR3 loop reads CATSRDYDRGGEQFF. CDR3 in DNA: TGTGCCACCAGCAGAGACTACGACAGGGGAGGGGAGCAGTTCTTC. The V call is TRBV15, the J call TRBJ2-1; a possible D gene is TRBD1 (8 bases). Trimming cost V 0 bases and J 10 bases, with 16 bases left between them. This CDR3 comprises 15 residues. From germline, CDR1 is LNHNV and CDR2 YYDKDF (reference sequence).

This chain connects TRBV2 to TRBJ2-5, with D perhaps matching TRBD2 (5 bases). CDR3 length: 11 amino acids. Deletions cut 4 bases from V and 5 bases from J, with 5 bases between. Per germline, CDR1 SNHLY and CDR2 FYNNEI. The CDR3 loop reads CASSGRETQYF. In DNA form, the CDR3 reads TGTGCCAGCAGTGGGAGGGAGACCCAGTACTTC.